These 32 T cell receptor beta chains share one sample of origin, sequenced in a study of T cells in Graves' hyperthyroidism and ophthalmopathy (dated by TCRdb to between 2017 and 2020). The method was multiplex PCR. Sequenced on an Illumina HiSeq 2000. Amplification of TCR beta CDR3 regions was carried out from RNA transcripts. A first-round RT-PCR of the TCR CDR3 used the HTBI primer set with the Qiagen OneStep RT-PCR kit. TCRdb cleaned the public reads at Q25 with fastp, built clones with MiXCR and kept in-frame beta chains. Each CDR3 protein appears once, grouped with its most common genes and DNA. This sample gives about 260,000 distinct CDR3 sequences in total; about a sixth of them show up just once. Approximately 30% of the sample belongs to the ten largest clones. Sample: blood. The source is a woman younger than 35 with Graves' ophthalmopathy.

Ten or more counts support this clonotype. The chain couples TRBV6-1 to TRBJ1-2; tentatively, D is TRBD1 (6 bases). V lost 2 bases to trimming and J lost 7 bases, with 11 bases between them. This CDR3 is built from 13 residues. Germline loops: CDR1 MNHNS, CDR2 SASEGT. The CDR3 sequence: CASSEPGAGGYTF. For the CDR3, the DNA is TGTGCCAGCAGTGAACCAGGGGCGGGTGGCTACACCTTC.

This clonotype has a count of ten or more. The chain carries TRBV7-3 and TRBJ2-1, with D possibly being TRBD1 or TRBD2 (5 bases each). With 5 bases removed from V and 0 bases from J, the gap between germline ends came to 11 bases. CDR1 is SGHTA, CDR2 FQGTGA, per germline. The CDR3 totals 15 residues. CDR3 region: CASSEGRRSYNEQFF. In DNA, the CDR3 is TGTGCCAGCAGCGAGGGACGGCGCTCCTACAATGAGCAGTTCTTC.

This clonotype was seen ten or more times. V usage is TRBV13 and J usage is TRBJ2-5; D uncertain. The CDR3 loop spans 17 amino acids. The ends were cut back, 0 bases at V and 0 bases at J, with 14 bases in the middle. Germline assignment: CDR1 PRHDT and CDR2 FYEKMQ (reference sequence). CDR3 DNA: TGTGCCAGCAGCTTAGGAGGCTCCCAGACGTACCAAGAGACCCAGTACTTC. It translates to CASSLGGSQTYQETQYF.

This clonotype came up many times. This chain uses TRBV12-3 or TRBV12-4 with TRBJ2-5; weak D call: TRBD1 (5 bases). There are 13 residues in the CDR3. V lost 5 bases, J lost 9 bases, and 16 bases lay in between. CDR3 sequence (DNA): TGTGCCAGCAGTCCCCAGGGCTATTCGGCCCAGTACTTC. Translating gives CASSPQGYSAQYF.

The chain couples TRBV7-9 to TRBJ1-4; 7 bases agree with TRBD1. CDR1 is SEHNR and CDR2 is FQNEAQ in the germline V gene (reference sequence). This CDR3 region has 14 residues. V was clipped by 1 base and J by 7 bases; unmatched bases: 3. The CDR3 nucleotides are TGTGCCAGCAGCTTAGACGGGACAGTTGAAAAACTGTTTTTT. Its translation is CASSLDGTVEKLFF.

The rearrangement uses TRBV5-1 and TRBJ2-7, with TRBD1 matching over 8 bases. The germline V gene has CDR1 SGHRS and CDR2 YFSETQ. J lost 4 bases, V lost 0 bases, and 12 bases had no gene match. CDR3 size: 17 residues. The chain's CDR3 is CASSLVTGTGNPYEQYF. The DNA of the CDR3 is TGCGCCAGCAGCTTGGTTACCGGGACAGGTAATCCTTACGAGCAGTACTTC.

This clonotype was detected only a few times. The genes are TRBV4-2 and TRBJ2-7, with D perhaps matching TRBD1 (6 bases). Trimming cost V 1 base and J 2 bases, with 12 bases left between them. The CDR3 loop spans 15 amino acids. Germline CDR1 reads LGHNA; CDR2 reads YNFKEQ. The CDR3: CASSQGAAGAYEQYF. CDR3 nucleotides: TGTGCCAGCAGCCAAGGGGCGGCAGGGGCCTACGAGCAGTACTTC.

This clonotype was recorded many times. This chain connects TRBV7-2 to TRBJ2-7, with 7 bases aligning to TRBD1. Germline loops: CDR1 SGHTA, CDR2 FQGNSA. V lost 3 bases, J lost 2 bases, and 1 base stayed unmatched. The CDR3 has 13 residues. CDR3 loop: CASSFQGAYEQYF. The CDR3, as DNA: TGTGCCAGCAGCTTCCAGGGGGCCTACGAGCAGTACTTC.

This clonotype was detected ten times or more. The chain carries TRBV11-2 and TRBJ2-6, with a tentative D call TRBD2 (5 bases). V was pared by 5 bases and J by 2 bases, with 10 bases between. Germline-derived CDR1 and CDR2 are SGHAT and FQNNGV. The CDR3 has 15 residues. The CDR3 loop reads CASSLRTAGANVLTF. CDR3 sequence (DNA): TGTGCCAGCAGCCTCCGGACTGCTGGGGCCAACGTCCTGACTTTC.

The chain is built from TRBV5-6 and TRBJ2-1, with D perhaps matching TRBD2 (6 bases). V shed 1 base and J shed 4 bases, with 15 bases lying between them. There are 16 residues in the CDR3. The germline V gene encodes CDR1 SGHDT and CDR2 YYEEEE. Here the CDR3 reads CASSLLGLKDYNEQFF. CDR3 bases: TGTGCCAGCAGCTTGCTGGGACTTAAAGATTACAATGAGCAGTTCTTC. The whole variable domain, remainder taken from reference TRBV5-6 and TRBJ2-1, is DAGVTQSPTHLIKTRGQQVTLRCSPKSGHDTVSWYQQALGQGPQFIFQYYEEEERQRGNFPDRFSGHQFPNYSSELNVNALLLGDSALYLCASSLLGLKDYNEQFFGPGTRLTVL.

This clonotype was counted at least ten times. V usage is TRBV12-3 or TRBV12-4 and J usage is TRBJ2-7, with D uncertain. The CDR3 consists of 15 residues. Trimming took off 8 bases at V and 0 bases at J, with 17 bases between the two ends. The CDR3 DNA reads TGTGCCAGCCGTTCCCAAAACAGTTACTCCTACGAGCAGTACTTC. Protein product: CASRSQNSYSYEQYF.

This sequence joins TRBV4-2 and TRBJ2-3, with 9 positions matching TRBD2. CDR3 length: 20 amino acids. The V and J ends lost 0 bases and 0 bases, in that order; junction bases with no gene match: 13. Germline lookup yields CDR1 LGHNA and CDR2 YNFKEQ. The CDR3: CASSQDPTSGPVKSTDTQYF. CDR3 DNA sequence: TGTGCCAGCAGCCAAGACCCCACTAGCGGGCCAGTCAAAAGCACAGATACGCAGTATTTT.

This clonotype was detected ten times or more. The CDR3 DNA reads TGTGCCAGCAGCCTATCTGAGACGTATGGCTACACCTTC. Translating gives CASSLSETYGYTF. The V gene is TRBV3-1, the J gene TRBJ1-2; unclear D gene. This CDR3 region has 13 residues. In germline, CDR1 is LGHDT, CDR2 YNNKEL (reference sequence). V was cut by 4 bases and J by 5 bases, with 11 bases left in between.

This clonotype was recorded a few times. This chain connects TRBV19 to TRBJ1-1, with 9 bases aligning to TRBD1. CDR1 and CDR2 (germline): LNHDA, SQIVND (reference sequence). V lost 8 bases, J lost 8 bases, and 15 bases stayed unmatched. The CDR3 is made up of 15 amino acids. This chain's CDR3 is CASPSTGTGRDEAFF. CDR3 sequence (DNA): TGTGCCAGTCCTTCAACGGGGACAGGGAGGGACGAAGCTTTCTTT.

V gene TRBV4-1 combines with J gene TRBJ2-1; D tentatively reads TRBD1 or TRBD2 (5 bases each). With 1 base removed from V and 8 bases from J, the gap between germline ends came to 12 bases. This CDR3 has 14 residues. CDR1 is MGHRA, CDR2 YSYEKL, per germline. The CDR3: CASSQGQGSDEQFF. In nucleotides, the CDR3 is TGCGCCAGCAGCCAAGGGCAGGGTAGCGATGAGCAGTTCTTC.

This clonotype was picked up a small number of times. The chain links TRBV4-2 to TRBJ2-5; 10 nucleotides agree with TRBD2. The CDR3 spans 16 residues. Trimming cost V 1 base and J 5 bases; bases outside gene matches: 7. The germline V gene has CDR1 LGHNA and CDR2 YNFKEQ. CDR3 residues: CASSQVAPSGSETQYF. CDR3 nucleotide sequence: TGTGCCAGCAGCCAAGTTGCTCCTAGCGGGAGTGAGACCCAGTACTTC.

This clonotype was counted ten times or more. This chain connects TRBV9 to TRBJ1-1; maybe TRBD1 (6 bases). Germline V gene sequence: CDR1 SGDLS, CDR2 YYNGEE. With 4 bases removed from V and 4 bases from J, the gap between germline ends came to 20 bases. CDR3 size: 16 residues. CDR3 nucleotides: TGTGCCAGCAGCCCAGCAAATTTGGGGGCGAGCACTGAAGCTTTCTTT. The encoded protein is CASSPANLGASTEAFF.

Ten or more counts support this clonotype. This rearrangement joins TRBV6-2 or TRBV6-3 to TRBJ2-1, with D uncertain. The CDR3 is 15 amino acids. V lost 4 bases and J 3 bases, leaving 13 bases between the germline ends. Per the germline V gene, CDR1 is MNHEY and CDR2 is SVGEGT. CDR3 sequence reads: CASSFAGPLYNEQFF. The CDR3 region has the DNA TGTGCCAGCAGTTTTGCAGGCCCCCTCTACAATGAGCAGTTCTTC.

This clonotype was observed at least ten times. The CDR3 is CASSLARHSYEQYF. The DNA of the CDR3 is TGTGCCAGCAGTTTAGCCCGTCACTCCTACGAGCAGTACTTC. V gene TRBV27 combines with J gene TRBJ2-7; no clear D gene. The CDR3 is made up of 14 amino acids. With 2 bases removed from V and 0 bases from J, the gap between germline ends came to 8 bases. The germline CDR1 and CDR2 sequences are MNHEY and SMNVEV (reference sequence).

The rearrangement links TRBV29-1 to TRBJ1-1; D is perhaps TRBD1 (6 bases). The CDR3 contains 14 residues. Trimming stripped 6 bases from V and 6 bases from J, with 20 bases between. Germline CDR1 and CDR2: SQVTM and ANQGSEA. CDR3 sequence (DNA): TGCAGCGTCGTGGCAGGGGCCCGACCGGCTGAAGCTTTCTTT. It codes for CSVVAGARPAEAFF.

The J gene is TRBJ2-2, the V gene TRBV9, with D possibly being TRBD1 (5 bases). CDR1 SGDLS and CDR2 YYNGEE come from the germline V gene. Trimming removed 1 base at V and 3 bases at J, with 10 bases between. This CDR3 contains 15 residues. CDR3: CASSVHDSDTGELFF. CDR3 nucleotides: TGTGCCAGCAGCGTACACGACAGCGACACCGGGGAGCTGTTTTTT.

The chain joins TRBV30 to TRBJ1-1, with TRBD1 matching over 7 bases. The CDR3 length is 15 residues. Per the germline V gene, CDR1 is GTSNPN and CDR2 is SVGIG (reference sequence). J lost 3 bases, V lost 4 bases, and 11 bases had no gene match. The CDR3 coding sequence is TGTGCCTGGATTCCCAGGAAGGGGGCGTACACTGAAGCTTTCTTT. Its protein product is CAWIPRKGAYTEAFF.

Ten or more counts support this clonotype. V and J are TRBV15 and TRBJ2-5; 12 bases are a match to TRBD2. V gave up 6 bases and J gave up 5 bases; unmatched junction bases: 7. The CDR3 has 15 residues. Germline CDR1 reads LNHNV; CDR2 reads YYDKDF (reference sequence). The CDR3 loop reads CATRKTSGSSETQYF. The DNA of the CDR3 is TGTGCCACCAGGAAGACTAGCGGGAGCTCGGAGACCCAGTACTTC.

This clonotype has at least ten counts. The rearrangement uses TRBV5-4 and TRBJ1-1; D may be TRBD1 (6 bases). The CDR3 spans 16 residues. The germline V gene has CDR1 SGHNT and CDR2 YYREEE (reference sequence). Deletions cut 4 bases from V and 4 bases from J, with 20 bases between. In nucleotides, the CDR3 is TGTGCCAGCAGCGCAATACAGGGCCGGGGGCCCACTGAAGCTTTCTTT. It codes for CASSAIQGRGPTEAFF.

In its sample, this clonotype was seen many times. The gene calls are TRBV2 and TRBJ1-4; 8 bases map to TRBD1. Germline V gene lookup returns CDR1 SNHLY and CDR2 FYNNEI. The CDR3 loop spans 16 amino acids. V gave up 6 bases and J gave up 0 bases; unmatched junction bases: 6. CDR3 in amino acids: CASRGTGYATNEKLFF. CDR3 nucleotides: TGTGCCAGCAGAGGGACAGGATATGCAACTAATGAAAAACTGTTTTTT.

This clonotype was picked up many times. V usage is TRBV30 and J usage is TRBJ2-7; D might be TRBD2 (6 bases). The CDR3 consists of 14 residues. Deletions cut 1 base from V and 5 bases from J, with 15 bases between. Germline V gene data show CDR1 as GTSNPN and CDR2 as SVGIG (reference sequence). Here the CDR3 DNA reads TGTGCCTGGAGTGACCCCAGCGGGCTCAACGAGCAGTACTTC. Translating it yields CAWSDPSGLNEQYF.

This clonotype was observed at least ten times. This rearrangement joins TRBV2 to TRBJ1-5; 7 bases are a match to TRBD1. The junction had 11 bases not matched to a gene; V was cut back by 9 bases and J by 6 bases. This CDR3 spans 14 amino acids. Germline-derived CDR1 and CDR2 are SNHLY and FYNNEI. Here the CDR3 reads CASGKGAPGQPQHF. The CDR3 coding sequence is TGTGCCAGTGGGAAGGGGGCGCCGGGTCAGCCCCAGCATTTT.

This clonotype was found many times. The chain's CDR3 is CASSLYNTEAFF. CDR3 bases: TGTGCCAGCAGTTTGTATAATACTGAAGCTTTCTTT. V gene TRBV28 combines with J gene TRBJ1-1; the D is unclear. V was shortened by 3 bases and J by 5 bases, with 7 bases between the two germline ends. Germline CDR1 and CDR2: MDHEN and SYDVKM. CDR3 length equals 12 residues.

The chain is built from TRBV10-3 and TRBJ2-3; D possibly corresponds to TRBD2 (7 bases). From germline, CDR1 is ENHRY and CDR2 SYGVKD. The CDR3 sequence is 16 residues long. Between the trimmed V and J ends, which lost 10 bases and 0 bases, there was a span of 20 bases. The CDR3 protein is CATAGGQGRSTDTQYF. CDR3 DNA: TGTGCCACCGCCGGGGGGCAGGGCAGGAGCACAGATACGCAGTATTTT.

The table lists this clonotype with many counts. CDR3 loop: CSFTGTSGVNEQFF. DNA for the CDR3: TGCAGTTTTACCGGGACTAGCGGGGTAAATGAGCAGTTCTTC. The chain is built from TRBV20-1 and TRBJ2-1, with TRBD2 matching 13 bases. Trimming at V came to 8 bases and at J to 7 bases, leaving 8 bases not matched to a gene. CDR1 DFQATT and CDR2 SNEGSKA come from the germline V gene (reference sequence). The CDR3 is 14 amino acids.

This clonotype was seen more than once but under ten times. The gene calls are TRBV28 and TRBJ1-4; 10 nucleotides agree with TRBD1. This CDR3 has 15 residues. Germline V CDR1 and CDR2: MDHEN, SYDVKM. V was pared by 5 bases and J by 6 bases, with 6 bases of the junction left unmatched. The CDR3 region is CASSQPGQGYEKLFF. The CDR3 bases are TGTGCCAGCAGTCAGCCGGGACAGGGGTATGAAAAACTGTTTTTT.

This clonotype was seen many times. CDR3 sequence (DNA): TGTGCCAGCAGCCGAGACAGGGGAGGTCAGCCCCAGCATTTT. Amino acids: CASSRDRGGQPQHF. The rearrangement joins TRBV6-1 to TRBJ1-5, with 8 bases fitting TRBD1. Germline V CDR1 and CDR2: MNHNS, SASEGT. CDR3 size: 14 residues. Trimming cost V 6 bases and J 6 bases; bases outside gene matches: 7.